Below, 3 T cell receptor beta chains from the same sample are listed, as sequenced in a study of cytomegalovirus exposure and HLA in healthy donors. The PCR ran on 60 Vbeta and 13 Jbeta primers. Assay: immunoSEQ multiplex PCR; the TCRdb copy retains only in-frame clones and omits some. Of around 65,000 clones listed, just under 80% are singletons. The sequencing sample was made of PBMCs. Receptor source: a woman in her thirties in good health and CMV-seronegative.

The V call is TRBV11-2, the J call TRBJ1-2, with a weak D call TRBD1 (6 bases). With 0 bases removed from V and 4 bases from J, the gap between germline ends came to 9 bases. Germline values: CDR1 SGHAT, CDR2 FQNNGV. This CDR3 is built from 14 residues. The chain's CDR3 is CASSLDATGYGYTF. In DNA, the CDR3 is TGTGCCAGCAGCTTAGATGCGACAGGCTATGGCTACACCTTC.

The chain links TRBV12-5 to TRBJ1-1; D is perhaps TRBD1 (5 bases). The CDR3 runs 16 residues. V was shortened by 7 bases and J by 2 bases, with 20 bases between the two germline ends. Germline values: CDR1 LGHNT, CDR2 FRNRAP. CDR3 sequence reads: CASDAGGHLQNTEAFF. In nucleotides, the CDR3 is TGTGCTAGTGATGCCGGGGGTCACCTCCAAAACACTGAAGCTTTCTTT.

V and J are TRBV2 and TRBJ1-6; no clear D gene. Germline V gene data show CDR1 as SNHLY and CDR2 as FYNNEI. CDR3 length equals 15 residues. Trimming removed 1 base at V and 4 bases at J, with 8 bases between. For the CDR3, the DNA is TGTGCCAGCAGTGAAGTGAGCCCTTATAATTCACCCCTCCACTTT. This codes for CASSEVSPYNSPLHF.